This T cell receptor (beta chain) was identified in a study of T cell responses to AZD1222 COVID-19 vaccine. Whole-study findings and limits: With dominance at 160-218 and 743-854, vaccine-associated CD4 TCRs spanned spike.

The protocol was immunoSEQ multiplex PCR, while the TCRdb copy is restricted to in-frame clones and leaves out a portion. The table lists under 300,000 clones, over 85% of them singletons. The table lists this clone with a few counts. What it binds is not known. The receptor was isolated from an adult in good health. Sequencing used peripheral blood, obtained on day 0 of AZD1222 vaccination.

The CDR3 loop reads CASSPSGGAYEQYF. DNA for the CDR3: TGTGCCAGCTCACCTTCAGGGGGCGCGTACGAGCAGTACTTC. This chain links TRBV18 with TRBJ2-7; 8 positions agree with TRBD1. This CDR3 is built from 14 residues. V was clipped by 3 bases and J by 4 bases; unmatched bases: 5. The germline V gene encodes CDR1 KGHSH and CDR2 LQKENI.